A single sample is the source of the 19 T cell receptor beta chains below, sequenced in a study of T-cell reconstitution after alpha-beta-depleted transplantation in children. Molecular barcoding with unique molecular identifiers was used for the TCRbeta library. TCRdb reprocessed the PCR reads via MiXCR and lists one record per CDR3 protein. The data contain some 830,000 distinct CDR3 sequences, under 20% of them singletons. The sample was PBMCs, mostly from graft donor cells, taken 360 days after TCRalphabeta/CD19-depleted stem cell transplant. Receptors originate from a male patient under 18 who had a stem cell transplant for acute lymphoblastic leukemia, so the T cells may come from the graft donor.

This clonotype was seen ten or more times. This sequence joins TRBV15 and TRBJ2-7; tentative D call: TRBD1 (5 bases). From germline, CDR1 is LNHNV and CDR2 YYDKDF (reference sequence). The CDR3 has 18 residues. V dropped 0 bases and J dropped 1 base, with 19 bases sitting between them. In DNA, the CDR3 is TGTGCCACCAGCAGAGACTCCCCTCAGGGCATCTTGTCCTACGAGCAGTACTTC. It translates to CATSRDSPQGILSYEQYF.

Only a few counts were recorded for this clonotype. The gene calls are TRBV12-3 or TRBV12-4 and TRBJ2-7, with no clear D. Deletions cut 7 bases from V and 0 bases from J, with 13 bases between. The CDR3 runs to 14 residues. CDR3 protein: CASTSGLSSYEQYF. The DNA for the CDR3 is TGTGCCAGCACCTCCGGGCTTAGCTCCTACGAGCAGTACTTC.

This chain uses TRBV7-6 with TRBJ2-1; the D is unclear. The CDR3 runs to 15 residues. The germline CDR1 and CDR2 sequences are SGHVS and FNYEAQ. V lost 2 bases, J lost 6 bases, and 14 bases lay in between. Here the CDR3 DNA reads TGTGCCAGCAGCTTACAAACCTTATCGGGCAATGAGCAGTTCTTC. Translated: CASSLQTLSGNEQFF.

This clonotype was observed a few times. The genes are TRBV21-1 and TRBJ2-1; the table's D call, TRBD1, was not checked against the DNA. TRBV21-1 is a listed pseudogene. The CDR3 runs 17 residues. The DNA for the CDR3 is TGTGCCAGCAGCAAACTTCTTCGGGACCCATGGTGGGATGAGCAGTTCTTC. This codes for CASSKLLRDPWWDEQFF.

J is TRBJ2-5 and V is TRBV12-3 or TRBV12-4; 7 nucleotides align to TRBD2. This CDR3 is built from 16 residues. V was clipped by 1 base and J by 0 bases; unmatched bases: 5. CDR3 residues: CASSLGASGHQETQYF. CDR3 DNA sequence: TGTGCCAGCAGTTTAGGGGCTAGCGGCCACCAAGAGACCCAGTACTTC.

V and J are TRBV7-9 and TRBJ2-1, with D possibly being TRBD2 (6 bases). Trimming removed 1 base at V and 2 bases at J, with 9 bases between. Germline CDR1 reads SEHNR; CDR2 reads FQNEAQ (reference sequence). The CDR3 is 15 residues long. The CDR3 DNA reads as TGTGCCAGCAGCTTAGGGTGGGAGGCCTACAATGAGCAGTTCTTC. This translates into CASSLGWEAYNEQFF. Complete variable domain (other parts from reference TRBV7-9 and TRBJ2-1): DTGVSQNPRHKITKRGQNVTFRCDPISEHNRLYWYRQTLGQGPEFLTYFQNEAQLEKSRLLSDRFSAERPKGSFSTLEIQRTEQGDSAMYLCASSLGWEAYNEQFFGPGTRLTVL.

The rearrangement uses TRBV29-1 and TRBJ1-2, with 10 bases fitting TRBD1. Germline CDR1 reads SQVTM; CDR2 reads ANQGSEA. Losses at the gene ends were 7 bases for V and 1 base for J; bases not matched to a gene: 18. The CDR3 length is 18 residues. The CDR3, as DNA: TGCAGCGGTTCACCGTTCCCCGGGACAGGGGCTTTTAACTATGGCTACACCTTC. Its translation: CSGSPFPGTGAFNYGYTF.

This clonotype has ten or more counts. This sequence joins TRBV3-1 and TRBJ2-1, with D tentatively TRBD1 (6 bases). The CDR3 runs 14 residues. Germline-derived CDR1 and CDR2 are LGHDT and YNNKEL (reference sequence). V was clipped by 1 base and J by 5 bases, with 9 bases between them. The CDR3 nucleotides are TGTGCCAGCAGCCAAGCCGGGACAAACAATGAGCAGTTCTTC. Its protein product is CASSQAGTNNEQFF.

This clonotype has a handful of counts. The rearrangement links TRBV4-3 to TRBJ1-3, with D hard to call. The V gene's germline CDR1 is LGHNA and CDR2 YSLEER. The CDR3 covers 17 residues. The ends were cut back, 2 bases at V and 0 bases at J, with 14 bases in the middle. The CDR3 DNA reads TGCGCCAGCAGCCAAAATAACCCGGTGAGCTCTGGAAACACCATATATTTT. Protein product: CASSQNNPVSSGNTIYF.

The chain uses TRBV12-3 or TRBV12-4 and TRBJ2-7; the match to TRBD1 covers 9 bases. The CDR3 sequence is 13 residues long. Trimming at V came to 6 bases and at J to 3 bases, leaving 3 bases not matched to a gene. The CDR3 is CASRQGQGYEQYF. CDR3 nucleotides: TGTGCCAGCAGACAGGGACAGGGCTACGAGCAGTACTTC.

This clonotype was recorded a few times. One end of the junction varies from germline; a read error may be responsible. This chain uses TRBV6-5 with TRBJ2-7; D remains unclear. Germline V gene data show CDR1 as MNHEY and CDR2 as SVGAGI. This CDR3 spans 14 amino acids. Written as DNA, the CDR3 is TGTGCCAGCAGTTACTCGAATCAGGTAGAAGGTAGGGTCTTC. Protein product: CASSYSNQVEGRVF.

The chain is built from TRBV20-1 and TRBJ2-5, with D hard to call. The germline V gene encodes CDR1 DFQATT and CDR2 SNEGSKA (reference sequence). This CDR3 region has 12 residues. The V end was cut by 6 bases, the J end by 5 bases, with 13 bases between. Here the CDR3 DNA reads TGCAGTGCCCGATTGGTCACGGAGACCCAGTACTTC. As protein: CSARLVTETQYF.

This clonotype showed up many times. The chain joins TRBV29-1 to TRBJ2-7, with D unresolved. This CDR3 spans 12 amino acids. Germline V gene data show CDR1 as SQVTM and CDR2 as ANQGSEA. The V end lost 1 base, the J end lost 2 bases, and 6 bases lay between the germline ends. The CDR3 DNA reads TGCAGCGTTGAAGGGATGACCTACGAGCAGTACTTC. Translating gives CSVEGMTYEQYF.

This sequence joins TRBV5-1 and TRBJ2-1, with D perhaps TRBD1 (5 bases). This CDR3 is 15 amino acids long. Germline assignment: CDR1 SGHRS and CDR2 YFSETQ. Trimming left V 0 bases short and J 2 bases short, with 9 bases between. CDR3 region: CASSLAGYPYNEQFF. CDR3 DNA: TGCGCCAGCAGCTTGGCAGGGTATCCCTACAATGAGCAGTTCTTC.

The chain joins TRBV15 to TRBJ2-7; D may match TRBD1 or TRBD2 (6 bases each). The CDR3 covers 17 residues. The germline V gene has CDR1 LNHNV and CDR2 YYDKDF (reference sequence). The V gene lost 0 bases and the J gene lost 0 bases, with 15 bases spanning the gap. The CDR3, as DNA: TGTGCCACCAGCAGAGATCGTGGGGGGCGCCTCTCCTACGAGCAGTACTTC. It translates to CATSRDRGGRLSYEQYF.

This chain uses TRBV5-1 with TRBJ2-1; 8 bases match TRBD2. Germline CDR1 SGHRS, CDR2 YFSETQ. V trimming: 2 bases; J trimming: 9 bases; junction bases outside the gene matches: 7. The CDR3 totals 14 residues. This chain's CDR3 is CASSFTGGPGEQFF. The CDR3 region has the DNA TGCGCCAGCAGCTTCACGGGAGGGCCCGGTGAGCAGTTCTTC.

In its sample, this clonotype was seen a few times. V and J are TRBV5-1 and TRBJ2-1, with 11 nucleotides matching TRBD2. CDR3 size: 16 residues. Germline-derived CDR1 and CDR2 are SGHRS and YFSETQ. The junction had 6 bases not matched to a gene; V was cut back by 0 bases and J by 7 bases. The CDR3 nucleotides are TGCGCCAGCAGCTTGGGGGCAGGACTAGCGGGTAATGAGCAGTTCTTC. Its translation is CASSLGAGLAGNEQFF.

V usage is TRBV5-1 and J usage is TRBJ1-1; 7 bases map to TRBD1. Germline CDR1 reads SGHRS; CDR2 reads YFSETQ. V shed 7 bases and J 2 bases; nucleotides not matched to a gene: 8. The CDR3 loop spans 14 amino acids. The CDR3 DNA reads TGCGCCAGCGGGAGACAGGGCTTAAACACTGAAGCTTTCTTT. Its protein product is CASGRQGLNTEAFF.

The chain joins TRBV7-9 to TRBJ1-5; D ambiguous. The ends were cut back, 1 base at V and 2 bases at J, with 9 bases in the middle. Germline CDR1 SEHNR, CDR2 FQNEAQ (reference sequence). The CDR3 extends over 15 amino acids. The CDR3, as DNA: TGTGCCAGCAGCTTAGGTGATAGCGGCAATCAGCCCCAGCATTTT. Translating it yields CASSLGDSGNQPQHF.